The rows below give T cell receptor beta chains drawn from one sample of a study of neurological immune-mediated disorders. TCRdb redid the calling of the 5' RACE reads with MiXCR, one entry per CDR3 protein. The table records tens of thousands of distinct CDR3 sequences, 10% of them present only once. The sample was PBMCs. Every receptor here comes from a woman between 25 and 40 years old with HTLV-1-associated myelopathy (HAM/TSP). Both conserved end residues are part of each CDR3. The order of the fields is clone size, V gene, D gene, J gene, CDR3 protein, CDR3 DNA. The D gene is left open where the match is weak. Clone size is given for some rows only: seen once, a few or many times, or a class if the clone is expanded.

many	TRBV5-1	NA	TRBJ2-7	CASRVYQGHEQYF	TGCGCCAGCAGGGTTTATCAGGGACACGAGCAGTACTTC
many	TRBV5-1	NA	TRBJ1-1	CASSAGTGYTEAFF	TGCGCCAGCAGCGCCGGGACGGGTTACACTGAAGCTTTCTTT
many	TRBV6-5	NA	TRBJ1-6	CASRQNPTGTYNSPLHF	TGTGCCAGCAGACAGAACCCGACCGGGACCTATAATTCACCCCTCCACTTT
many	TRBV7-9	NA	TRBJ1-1	CASSLVPEETGKTEAFF	TGTGCCAGCAGCTTAGTACCGGAAGAAACAGGGAAGACTGAAGCTTTCTTT
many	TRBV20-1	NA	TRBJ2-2	CSAPPRGREFGGELFF	TGCAGTGCTCCCCCTCGGGGCAGGGAGTTTGGCGGGGAGCTGTTTTTT
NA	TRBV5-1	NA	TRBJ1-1	CASSLGDYEQYFWPGTEAFF	TGCGCCAGCAGCTTGGGGGACTACGAGCAGTACTTCTGGCCGGGGACTGAAGCTTTCTTT
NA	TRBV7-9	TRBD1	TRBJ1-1	CASSTTGGGNTGAFF	TGTGCCAGCAGCACGACAGGGGGCGGGAACACTGGAGCTTTCTTT
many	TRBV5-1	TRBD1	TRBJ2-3	CASSWRQGRGDTQYF	TGCGCCAGCAGCTGGCGACAGGGGCGAGGAGATACGCAGTATTTT
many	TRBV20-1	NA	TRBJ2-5	CSARASLSTQYF	TGCAGTGCTAGAGCGTCCCTGTCAACCCAGTACTTC
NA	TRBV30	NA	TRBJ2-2	CAWSVGAGELFF	TGTGCCTGGAGTGTAGGGGCCGGGGAGCTGTTTTTT
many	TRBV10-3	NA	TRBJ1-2	CAIRGEEAYGYTF	TGTGCCATACGCGGGGAGGAGGCCTATGGCTACACCTTC
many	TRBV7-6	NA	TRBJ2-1	CASSLVSPFKNEQFF	TGTGCCAGCAGCTTAGTGTCTCCTTTTAAAAATGAGCAGTTCTTC
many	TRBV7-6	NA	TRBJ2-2	CASSLSSTGGELFF	TGTGCCAGCAGTTTATCCTCCACGGGAGGGGAGCTGTTTTTT
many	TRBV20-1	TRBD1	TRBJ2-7	CSARDVWTGAENEQYF	TGCAGTGCTAGAGATGTGTGGACAGGGGCGGAAAACGAGCAGTACTTC
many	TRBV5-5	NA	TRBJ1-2	CASSLTQANYGYTF	TGTGCCAGCAGCTTGACCCAGGCTAACTATGGCTACACCTTC
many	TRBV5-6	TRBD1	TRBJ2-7	CASSRGQGSSYEQYF	TGTGCCAGCAGCCGGGGACAGGGGAGCTCCTACGAGCAGTACTTC
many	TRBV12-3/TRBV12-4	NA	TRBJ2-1	CASSHGPSNEQFF	TGTGCCAGCAGCCACGGACCGTCCAATGAGCAGTTCTTC
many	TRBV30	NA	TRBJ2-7	CAWGGLGSYEQYF	TGTGCCTGGGGGGGGTTGGGTTCCTACGAGCAGTACTTC
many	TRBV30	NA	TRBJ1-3	CAWDRRTGNTIYF	TGTGCCTGGGACAGGAGAACTGGAAACACCATATATTTT
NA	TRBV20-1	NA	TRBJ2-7	CSAIGRAYEQYF	TGCAGTGCTATAGGTAGGGCGTACGAGCAGTACTTC
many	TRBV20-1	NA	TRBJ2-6	CSAAPGANVLTF	TGCAGTGCTGCTCCTGGGGCCAACGTCCTGACTTTC
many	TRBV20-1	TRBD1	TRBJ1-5	CSAVGWDRGSWSNQPQHF	TGCAGTGCTGTTGGGTGGGACAGGGGGAGCTGGAGCAATCAGCCCCAGCATTTT
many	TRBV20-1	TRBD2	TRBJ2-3	CSASGTSGGPDTQYF	TGCAGTGCTAGCGGGACTAGCGGGGGACCAGATACGCAGTATTTT
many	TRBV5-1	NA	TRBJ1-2	CASSFHSSTNYGYTF	TGCGCCAGCAGCTTTCACAGCTCAACTAACTATGGCTACACCTTC
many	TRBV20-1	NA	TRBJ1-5	CSASRGGTINSNQPQHF	TGCAGTGCTAGTAGGGGAGGGACGATTAATAGCAATCAGCCCCAGCATTTT
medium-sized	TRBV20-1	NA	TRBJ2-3	CSAVDGATDTQYF	TGCAGTGCTGTGGACGGGGCCACAGATACGCAGTATTTT
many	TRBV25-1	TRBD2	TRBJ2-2	CASQGTSPYTGELFF	TGTGCCAGCCAAGGGACTAGCCCATACACCGGGGAGCTGTTTTTT
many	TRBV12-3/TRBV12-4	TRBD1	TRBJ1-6	CASSLAGGKNSPLHF	TGTGCCAGCAGTTTAGCAGGGGGCAAGAATTCACCCCTCCACTTT
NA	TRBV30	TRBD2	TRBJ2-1	CAWSVMSASGEFF	TGTGCCTGGAGTGTAATGTCGGCTAGCGGTGAGTTCTTC
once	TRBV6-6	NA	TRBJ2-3	CASSSKRYSTDTQYF	TGTGCCAGCAGTTCCAAGAGATATAGCACAGATACGCAGTATTTT
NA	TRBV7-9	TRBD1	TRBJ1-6	CASSAMTGFREKAPLHF	TGTGCCAGCAGCGCAATGACAGGGTTCCGAGAAAAGGCACCCCTCCACTTT
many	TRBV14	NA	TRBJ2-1	CASSQDGQAYNEQFF	TGTGCCAGCAGCCAAGATGGGCAGGCGTACAATGAGCAGTTCTTC
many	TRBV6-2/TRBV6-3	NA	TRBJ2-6	CASSLFFSGANVLTF	TGTGCCAGCAGTTTGTTCTTTTCTGGGGCCAACGTCCTGACTTTC
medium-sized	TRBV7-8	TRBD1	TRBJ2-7	CASSLAGTGGYEQYF	TGTGCCAGCAGCTTAGCCGGGACAGGAGGATACGAGCAGTACTTC
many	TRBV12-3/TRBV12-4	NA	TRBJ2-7	CASSSALGDAGASYEQYF	TGTGCCAGCAGTTCGGCGCTCGGAGACGCGGGGGCCTCCTACGAGCAGTACTTC
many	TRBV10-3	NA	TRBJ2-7	CAIRMPASYEQYF	TGTGCCATCAGAATGCCAGCCTCCTACGAGCAGTACTTC
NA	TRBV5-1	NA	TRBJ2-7	CTSSFGVSYEQYF	TGCACCAGCAGCTTTGGAGTGTCCTACGAGCAGTACTTC
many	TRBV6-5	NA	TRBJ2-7	CASSYRDGGGEQYF	TGTGCCAGCAGTTATAGGGATGGGGGAGGCGAGCAGTACTTC
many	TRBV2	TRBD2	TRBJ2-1	CASIPPGLAGSQQFF	TGTGCCAGCATCCCGCCGGGACTAGCGGGTTCCCAGCAGTTCTTC
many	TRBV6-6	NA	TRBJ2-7	CASSYDGGSSYEQYF	TGTGCCAGCAGTTACGATGGTGGGAGCTCCTACGAGCAGTACTTC
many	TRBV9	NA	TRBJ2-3	CASSVGVSTDTQYF	TGTGCCAGCAGCGTAGGTGTCTCGACAGATACGCAGTATTTT
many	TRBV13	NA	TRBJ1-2	CASSHTGTHLGYTF	TGTGCCAGCAGCCATACCGGGACACACCTCGGCTACACCTTC
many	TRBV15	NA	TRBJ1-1	CATGAGFTEAFF	TGTGCCACCGGGGCCGGGTTTACTGAAGCTTTCTTT
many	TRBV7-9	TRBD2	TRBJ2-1	CASSQLGLVGGIHNEQFF	TGTGCCAGCAGCCAATTAGGGTTGGTCGGGGGGATCCACAATGAGCAGTTCTTC
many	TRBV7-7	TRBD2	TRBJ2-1	CASSPISGAYNEQFF	TGTGCCAGCAGCCCTATCAGCGGGGCCTACAATGAGCAGTTCTTC
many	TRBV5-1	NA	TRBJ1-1	CASSLGRGWTEAFF	TGCGCCAGCAGCTTGGGCAGGGGTTGGACTGAAGCTTTCTTT
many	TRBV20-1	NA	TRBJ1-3	CSAEDRLGNTIYF	TGCAGTGCCGAGGACAGATTAGGAAACACCATATATTTT
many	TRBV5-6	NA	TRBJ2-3	CASSLPGVGTDTQYF	TGTGCCAGCAGCTTACCGGGAGTCGGAACAGATACGCAGTATTTT
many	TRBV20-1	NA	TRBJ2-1	CSAPGPTGVNEQFF	TGCAGTGCCCCCGGACCCACGGGGGTAAATGAGCAGTTCTTC
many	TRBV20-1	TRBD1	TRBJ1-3	CSAGTGANTIYF	TGCAGTGCAGGCACAGGGGCAAACACCATATATTTT
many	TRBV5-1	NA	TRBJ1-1	CASSSKTVENTEAFF	TGCGCCAGCAGCTCAAAGACAGTGGAGAACACTGAAGCTTTCTTT